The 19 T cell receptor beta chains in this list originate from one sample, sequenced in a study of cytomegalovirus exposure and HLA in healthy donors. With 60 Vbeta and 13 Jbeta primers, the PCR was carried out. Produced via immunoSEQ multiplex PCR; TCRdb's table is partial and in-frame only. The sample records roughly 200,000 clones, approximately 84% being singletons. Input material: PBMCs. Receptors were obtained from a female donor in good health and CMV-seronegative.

CDR3 sequence: CASSQASTSAYNEQFF. CDR3 nucleotides: TGCGCCAGCAGCCAAGCTTCGACTAGCGCCTACAATGAGCAGTTCTTC. The chain combines TRBV4-3 with TRBJ2-1; 8 bases fit TRBD2. V gave up 1 base and J gave up 2 bases; unmatched junction bases: 4. CDR3 size: 16 residues. Per germline, CDR1 LGHNA and CDR2 YSLEER.

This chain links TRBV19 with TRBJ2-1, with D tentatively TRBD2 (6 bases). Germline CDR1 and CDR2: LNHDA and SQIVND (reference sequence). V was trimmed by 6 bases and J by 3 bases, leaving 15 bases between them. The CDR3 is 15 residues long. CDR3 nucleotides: TGTGCCAGTAGAGGATCGGGAGACAGCTACAATGAGCAGTTCTTC. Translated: CASRGSGDSYNEQFF.

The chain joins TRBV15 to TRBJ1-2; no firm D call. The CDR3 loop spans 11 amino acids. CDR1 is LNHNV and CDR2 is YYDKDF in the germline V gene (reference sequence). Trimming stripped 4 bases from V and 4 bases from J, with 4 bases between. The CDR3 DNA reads TGTGCCACCAGCAATCTCTATGGCTACACCTTC. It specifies CATSNLYGYTF.

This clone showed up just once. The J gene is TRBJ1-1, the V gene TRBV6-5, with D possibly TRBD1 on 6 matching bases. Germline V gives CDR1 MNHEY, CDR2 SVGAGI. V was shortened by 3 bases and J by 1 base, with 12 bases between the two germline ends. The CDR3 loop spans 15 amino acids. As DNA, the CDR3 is TGTGCCAGCAGTTATGTCCAGGGGCCGAACACTGAAGCTTTCTTT. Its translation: CASSYVQGPNTEAFF.

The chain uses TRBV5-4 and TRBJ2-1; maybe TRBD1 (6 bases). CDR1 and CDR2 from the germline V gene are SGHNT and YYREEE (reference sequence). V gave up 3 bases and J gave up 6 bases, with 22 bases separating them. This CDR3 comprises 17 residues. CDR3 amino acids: CASSSGGQRTTGNEQFF. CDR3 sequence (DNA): TGTGCCAGCAGCTCTGGGGGCCAGCGAACAACGGGCAATGAGCAGTTCTTC.

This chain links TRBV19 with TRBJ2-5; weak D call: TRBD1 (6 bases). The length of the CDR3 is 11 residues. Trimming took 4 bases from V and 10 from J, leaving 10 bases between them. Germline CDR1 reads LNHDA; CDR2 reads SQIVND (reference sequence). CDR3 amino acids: CASSTGAGQYF. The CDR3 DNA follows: TGTGCCAGTAGTACAGGGGCAGGCCAGTACTTC. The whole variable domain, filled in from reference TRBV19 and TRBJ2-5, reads DGGITQSPKYLFRKEGQNVTLSCEQNLNHDAMYWYRQDPGQGLRLIYYSQIVNDFQKGDIAEGYSVSREKKESFPLTVTSAQKNPTAFYLCASSTGAGQYFGPGTRLLVL.

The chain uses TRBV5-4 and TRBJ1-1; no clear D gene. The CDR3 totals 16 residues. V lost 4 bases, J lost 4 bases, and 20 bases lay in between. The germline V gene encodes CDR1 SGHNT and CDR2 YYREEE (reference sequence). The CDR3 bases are TGTGCCAGCAGCCCCGGTGGAGGTACTCTGGGCACTGAAGCTTTCTTT. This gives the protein CASSPGGGTLGTEAFF. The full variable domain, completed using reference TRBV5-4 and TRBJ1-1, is ETGVTQSPTHLIKTRGQQVTLRCSSQSGHNTVSWYQQALGQGPQFIFQYYREEENGRGNFPPRFSGLQFPNYSSELNVNALELDDSALYLCASSPGGGTLGTEAFFGQGTRLTVV.

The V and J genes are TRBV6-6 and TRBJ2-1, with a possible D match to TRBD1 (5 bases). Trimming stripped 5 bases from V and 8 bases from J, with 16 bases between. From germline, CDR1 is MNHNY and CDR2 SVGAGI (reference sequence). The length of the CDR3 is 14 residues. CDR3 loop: CASSVGSRADEQFF. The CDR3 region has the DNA TGTGCCAGCAGTGTTGGTAGCAGGGCCGATGAGCAGTTCTTC.

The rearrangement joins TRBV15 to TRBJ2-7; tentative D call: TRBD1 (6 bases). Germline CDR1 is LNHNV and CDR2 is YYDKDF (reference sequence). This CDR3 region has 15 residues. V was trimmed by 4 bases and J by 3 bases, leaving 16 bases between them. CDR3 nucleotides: TGTGCCACCAGCATCGGCAGGGGTCTAATCTACGAGCAGTACTTC. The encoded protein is CATSIGRGLIYEQYF.

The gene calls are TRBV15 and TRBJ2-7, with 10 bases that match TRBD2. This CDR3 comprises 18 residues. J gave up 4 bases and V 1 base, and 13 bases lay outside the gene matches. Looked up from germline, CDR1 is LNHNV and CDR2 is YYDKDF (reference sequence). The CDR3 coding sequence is TGTGCCACCAGCAGAGCCCAAACAGCCCTAGCGGGAGTATACGAGCAGTACTTC. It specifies CATSRAQTALAGVYEQYF.

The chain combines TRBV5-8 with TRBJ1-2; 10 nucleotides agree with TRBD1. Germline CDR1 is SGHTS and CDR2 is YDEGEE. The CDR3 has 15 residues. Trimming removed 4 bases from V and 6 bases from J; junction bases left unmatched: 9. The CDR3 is CASSAPGQGLDGYTF. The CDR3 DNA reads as TGTGCCAGCAGCGCTCCGGGACAGGGGTTGGATGGCTACACCTTC.

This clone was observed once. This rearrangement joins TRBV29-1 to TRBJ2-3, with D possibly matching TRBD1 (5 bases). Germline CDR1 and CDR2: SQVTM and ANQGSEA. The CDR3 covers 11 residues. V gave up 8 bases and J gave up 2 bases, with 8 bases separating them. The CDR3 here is CSPRVTDTQYF. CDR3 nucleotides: TGCAGCCCCAGGGTCACAGATACGCAGTATTTT.

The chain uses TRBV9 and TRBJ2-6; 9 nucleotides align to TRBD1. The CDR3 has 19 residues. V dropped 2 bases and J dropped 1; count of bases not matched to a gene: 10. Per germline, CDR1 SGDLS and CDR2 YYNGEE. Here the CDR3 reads CASSVGQGIRFSGANVLTF. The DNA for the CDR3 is TGTGCCAGCAGCGTGGGACAGGGCATACGATTTTCTGGGGCCAACGTCCTGACTTTC.

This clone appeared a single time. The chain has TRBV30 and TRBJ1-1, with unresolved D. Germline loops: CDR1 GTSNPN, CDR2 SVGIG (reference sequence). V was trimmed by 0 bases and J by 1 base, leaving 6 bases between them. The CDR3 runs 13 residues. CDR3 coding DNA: TGTGCCTGGAGTGTAGACACGAACACTGAAGCTTTCTTT. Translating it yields CAWSVDTNTEAFF.

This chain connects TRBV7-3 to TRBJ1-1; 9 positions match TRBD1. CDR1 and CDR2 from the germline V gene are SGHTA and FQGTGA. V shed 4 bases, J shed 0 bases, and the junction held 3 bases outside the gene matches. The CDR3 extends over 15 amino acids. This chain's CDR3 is CASSSGQGMNTEAFF. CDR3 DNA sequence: TGTGCCAGCAGCTCCGGACAGGGGATGAACACTGAAGCTTTCTTT.

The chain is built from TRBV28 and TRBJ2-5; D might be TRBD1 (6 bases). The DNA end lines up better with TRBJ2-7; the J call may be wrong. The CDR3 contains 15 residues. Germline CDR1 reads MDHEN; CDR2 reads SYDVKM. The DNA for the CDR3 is TGTGCCAGCAGTCTCCCCGGACAGAAAGTCTACGAGCAGTACTTC. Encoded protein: CASSLPGQKVYEQYF.

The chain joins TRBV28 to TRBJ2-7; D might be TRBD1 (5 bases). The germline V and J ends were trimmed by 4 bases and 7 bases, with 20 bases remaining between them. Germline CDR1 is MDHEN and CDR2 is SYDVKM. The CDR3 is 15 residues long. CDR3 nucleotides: TGTGCCAGCAGTTCAGGACATAAGGGTTCTTATGAGCAGTACTTC. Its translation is CASSSGHKGSYEQYF.

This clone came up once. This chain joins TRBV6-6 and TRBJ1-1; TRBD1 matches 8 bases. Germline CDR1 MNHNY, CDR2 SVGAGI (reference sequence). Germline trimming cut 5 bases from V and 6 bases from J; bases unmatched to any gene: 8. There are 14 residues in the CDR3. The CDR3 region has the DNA TGTGCCAGCAGTAACAGGGGGGTGGCTTCTGAAGCTTTCTTT. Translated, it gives CASSNRGVASEAFF.

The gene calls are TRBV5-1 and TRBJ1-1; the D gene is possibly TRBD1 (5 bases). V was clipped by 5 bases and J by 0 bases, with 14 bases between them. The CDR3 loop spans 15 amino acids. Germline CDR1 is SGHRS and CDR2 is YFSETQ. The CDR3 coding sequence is TGCGCCAGCAGAGAGACAGTTATGGTGAACACTGAAGCTTTCTTT. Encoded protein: CASRETVMVNTEAFF.